This T cell receptor beta chain comes out of a study of blood T cells in healthy people across ages. Study summary: About one barcoded beta molecule per two T cells came from capture by template switching. Regarding the study as a whole: Considered underestimates were the diversity estimates obtained from one million T cells.

This clonotype was seen a handful of times. The target antigen is unknown. The second PCR ran about 6 to 11 cycles with a sample-barcoded 5' primer and J-beta primers. Each CDR3 protein gets one entry after TCRdb re-called the 5' RACE reads with MiXCR. The sample consists of 1.5 million to 2 million distinct CDR3 sequences, 49% of them appearing once. V shed 7 bases and J shed 6 bases, with 11 bases lying between them. The CDR3 runs to 12 residues. CDR1 MNHEY and CDR2 SMNVEV come from the germline V gene (reference sequence). Each donor's blood draw was roughly 10 milliliters of peripheral blood. The sample was blood. This receptor was identified in a woman between 40 and 50 years old in good health. The rearrangement links TRBV27 to TRBJ2-3, with D uncertain. CDR3 in amino acids: CASTSTGDTQYF. CDR3 DNA sequence: TGTGCCAGCACCTCGACTGGGGATACGCAGTATTTT.